Detailed here is one T cell receptor beta chain. What it binds is unknown. The sample belongs to a study of early T cells in non-severe SARS-CoV-2 infection. Study at large: Whole-blood bulk RNA, unsorted, was sequenced, and chains were unpaired.

Individual cDNA molecules were tagged with unique molecular identifiers, the study reported. TCRdb fed the 5' RACE reads into MiXCR, producing one record per CDR3 protein. The repertoire holds roughly 38,000 distinct CDR3 sequences, with approximately 6% as singletons. The study, taken as a whole, reports: Matching against VDJdb likely underestimated virus-specific expansions, favoring anti-spike CD8.

CDR3 length: 14 amino acids. Trimming pared 4 bases from V and 4 bases from J, leaving 13 bases between. From germline, CDR1 is LNHDA and CDR2 SQIVND (reference sequence). This clonotype was obtained from an adult who was a healthcare worker with PCR-confirmed SARS-CoV-2 infection or an uninfected control (not recorded which). Sequences were derived from whole blood, sampled at baseline. This chain uses TRBV19 with TRBJ1-2, with D possibly matching TRBD1 (5 bases). This CDR3 reads CASSSGTAIYGYTF. DNA for the CDR3: TGTGCCAGTAGTAGCGGGACGGCGATCTATGGCTACACCTTC.